Below, 6 T cell receptor beta chains from the same sample are listed, as sequenced in a study of PD-L1 blockade in urothelial cancer. This table comes from immunoSEQ multiplex PCR, and its TCRdb copy is limited to in-frame clones, with some not included. The table shows 45,000 or so clones, with about 81% occurring only once. Regarding time point: pretreatment peripheral blood. The specimen comprised PBMCs, sampled around atezolizumab (anti-PD-L1) treatment. The origin of the receptors is a man aged 45-65 years with urothelial cancer.

This clone appeared a single time. The chain combines TRBV6-5 with TRBJ1-2; D gene unclear. The CDR3 sequence is 13 residues long. The V gene lost 6 bases and the J gene lost 1 base, with 9 bases spanning the gap. The germline gives CDR1 MNHEY, CDR2 SVGAGI. CDR3 in amino acids: CASRRDDNYGYTF. DNA for the CDR3: TGTGCCAGCAGGCGAGATGATAACTATGGCTACACCTTC.

The J gene is TRBJ1-4, the V gene TRBV7-9; the D is unclear. From germline, CDR1 is SEHNR and CDR2 FQNEAQ (reference sequence). Trimming cost V 5 bases and J 4 bases, with 11 bases left between them. The CDR3 is made up of 14 amino acids. The CDR3 coding sequence is TGTGCCAGCAGCCGGGGTGGAGGTAATGAAAAACTGTTTTTT. The encoded protein is CASSRGGGNEKLFF.

The rearrangement uses TRBV5-6 and TRBJ2-4, with 8 bases that match TRBD1. Per germline, CDR1 SGHDT and CDR2 YYEEEE. V lost 1 base and J lost 9; bases outside the gene matches: 6. The CDR3 is 14 residues long. CDR3 in DNA: TGTGCCAGCAGCTTGTTTGGACAGGGCCCCATTCAGTACTTC. This encodes CASSLFGQGPIQYF.

The rearrangement uses TRBV10-2 and TRBJ2-2; 12 nucleotides agree with TRBD2. After removal of 2 bases from V and 4 bases from J, the junction contained 5 bases not matched to a gene. Germline lookup yields CDR1 WSHSY and CDR2 SAAADI. This CDR3 spans 17 amino acids. The CDR3 sequence: CASSEGRTSGATGELFF. The CDR3 bases are TGCGCCAGCAGTGAGGGCAGGACTAGCGGGGCCACCGGGGAGCTGTTTTTT.

V gene TRBV9 combines with J gene TRBJ2-1, with 7 bases lining up with TRBD2. This CDR3 contains 15 residues. Germline lookup yields CDR1 SGDLS and CDR2 YYNGEE. V lost 4 bases to trimming and J lost 0 bases; unmatched junction nucleotides: 4. This CDR3 is CASSPGLHSYNEQFF. DNA for the CDR3: TGTGCCAGCAGCCCGGGACTACACTCCTACAATGAGCAGTTCTTC.

This clone was seen only a few times. The chain recombines TRBV5-1 with TRBJ2-1, with TRBD2 matching 10 bases. Germline CDR1 is SGHRS and CDR2 is YFSETQ. V lost 6 bases, J lost 5 bases, and 8 bases stayed unmatched. The CDR3 consists of 15 residues. Here the CDR3 DNA reads TGCGCCAGCACCCAGCGGGAGGGCCTTAACAATGAGCAGTTCTTC. Protein product: CASTQREGLNNEQFF.